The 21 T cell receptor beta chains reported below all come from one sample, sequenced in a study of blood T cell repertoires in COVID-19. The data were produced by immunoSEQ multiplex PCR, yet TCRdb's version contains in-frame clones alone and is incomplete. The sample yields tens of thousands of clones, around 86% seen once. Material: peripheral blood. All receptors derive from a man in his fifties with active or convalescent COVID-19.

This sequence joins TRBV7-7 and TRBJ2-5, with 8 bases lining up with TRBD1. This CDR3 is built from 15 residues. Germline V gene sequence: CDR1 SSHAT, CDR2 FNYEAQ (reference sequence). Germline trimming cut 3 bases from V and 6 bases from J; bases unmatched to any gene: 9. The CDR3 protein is CASSLGQAISKTQYF. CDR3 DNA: TGTGCCAGCAGCTTGGGACAGGCTATCTCCAAGACCCAGTACTTC.

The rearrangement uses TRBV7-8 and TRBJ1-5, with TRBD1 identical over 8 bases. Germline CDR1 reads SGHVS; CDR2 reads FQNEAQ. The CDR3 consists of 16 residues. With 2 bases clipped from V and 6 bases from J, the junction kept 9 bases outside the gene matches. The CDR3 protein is CASSLLQGGIGQPQHF. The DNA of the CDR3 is TGTGCCAGCAGCTTATTACAGGGGGGGATAGGTCAGCCCCAGCATTTT.

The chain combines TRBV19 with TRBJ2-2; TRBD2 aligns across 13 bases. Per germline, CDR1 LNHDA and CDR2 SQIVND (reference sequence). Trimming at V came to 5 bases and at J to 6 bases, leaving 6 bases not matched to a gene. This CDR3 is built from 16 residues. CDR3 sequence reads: CASSSRTSGGAGELFF. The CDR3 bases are TGTGCCAGTAGTTCCCGAACTAGCGGGGGGGCCGGGGAGCTGTTTTTT.

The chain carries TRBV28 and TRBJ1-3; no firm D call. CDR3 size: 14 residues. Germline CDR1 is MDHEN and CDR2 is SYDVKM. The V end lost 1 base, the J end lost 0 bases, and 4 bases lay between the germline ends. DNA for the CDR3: TGTGCCAGCAGTTTATTTATCTCTGGAAACACCATATATTTT. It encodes CASSLFISGNTIYF. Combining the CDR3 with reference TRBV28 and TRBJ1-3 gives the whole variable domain DVKVTQSSRYLVKRTGEKVFLECVQDMDHENMFWYRQDPGLGLRLIYFSYDVKMKEKGDIPEGYSVSREKKERFSLILESASTNQTSMYLCASSLFISGNTIYFGEGSWLTVV.

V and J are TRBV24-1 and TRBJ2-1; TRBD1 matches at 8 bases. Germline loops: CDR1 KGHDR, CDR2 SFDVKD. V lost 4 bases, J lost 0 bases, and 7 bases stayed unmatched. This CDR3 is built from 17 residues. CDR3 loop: CATSDSGTGGSYNEQFF. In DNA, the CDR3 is TGTGCCACCAGTGACTCCGGGACAGGCGGCTCCTACAATGAGCAGTTCTTC.

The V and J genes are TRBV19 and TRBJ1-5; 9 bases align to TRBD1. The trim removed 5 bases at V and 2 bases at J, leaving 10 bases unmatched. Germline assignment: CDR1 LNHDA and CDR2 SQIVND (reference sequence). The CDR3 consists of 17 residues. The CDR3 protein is CASSLGDREMGNQPQHF. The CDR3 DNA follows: TGTGCCAGTAGTTTGGGGGACAGGGAAATGGGCAATCAGCCCCAGCATTTT.

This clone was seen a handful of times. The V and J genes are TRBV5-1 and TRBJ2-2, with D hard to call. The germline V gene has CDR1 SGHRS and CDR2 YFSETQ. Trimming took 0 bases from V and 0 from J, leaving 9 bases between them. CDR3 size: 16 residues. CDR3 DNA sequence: TGCGCCAGCAGCTTGGTGGTGGCCGCGAACACCGGGGAGCTGTTTTTT. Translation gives CASSLVVAANTGELFF.

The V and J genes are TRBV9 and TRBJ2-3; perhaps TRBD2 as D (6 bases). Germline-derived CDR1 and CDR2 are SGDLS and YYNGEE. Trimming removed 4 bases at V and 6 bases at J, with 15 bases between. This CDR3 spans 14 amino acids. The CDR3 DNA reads TGTGCCAGCAGCCAGAGGGAACGGGGGGATACGCAGTATTTT. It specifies CASSQRERGDTQYF.

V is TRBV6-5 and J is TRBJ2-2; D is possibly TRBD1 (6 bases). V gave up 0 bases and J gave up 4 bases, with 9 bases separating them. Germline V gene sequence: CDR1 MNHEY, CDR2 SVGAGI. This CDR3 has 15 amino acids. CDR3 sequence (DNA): TGTGCCAGCAGTTACTCGCAGGGGCGCACCGGGGAGCTGTTTTTT. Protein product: CASSYSQGRTGELFF.

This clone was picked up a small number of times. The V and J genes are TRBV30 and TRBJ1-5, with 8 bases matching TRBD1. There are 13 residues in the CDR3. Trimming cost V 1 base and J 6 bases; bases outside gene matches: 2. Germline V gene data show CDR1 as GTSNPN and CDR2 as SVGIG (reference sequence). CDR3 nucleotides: TGTGCCTGGAGTGGACAGGGGCGTCAGCCCCAGCATTTT. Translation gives CAWSGQGRQPQHF.

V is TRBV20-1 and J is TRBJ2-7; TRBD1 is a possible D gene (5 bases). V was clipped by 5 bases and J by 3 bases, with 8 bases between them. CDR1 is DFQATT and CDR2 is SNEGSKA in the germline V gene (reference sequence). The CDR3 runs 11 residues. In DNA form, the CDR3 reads TGCAGTGCTGCAGGGAACTACGAGCAGTACTTC. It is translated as CSAAGNYEQYF.

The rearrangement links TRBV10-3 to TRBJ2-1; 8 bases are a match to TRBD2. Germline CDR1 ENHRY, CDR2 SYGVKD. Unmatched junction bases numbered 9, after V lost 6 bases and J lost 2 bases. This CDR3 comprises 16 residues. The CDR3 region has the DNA TGTGCCATCAGCCCGGCAAGCGGGGGAACCTACAATGAGCAGTTCTTC. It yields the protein CAISPASGGTYNEQFF.

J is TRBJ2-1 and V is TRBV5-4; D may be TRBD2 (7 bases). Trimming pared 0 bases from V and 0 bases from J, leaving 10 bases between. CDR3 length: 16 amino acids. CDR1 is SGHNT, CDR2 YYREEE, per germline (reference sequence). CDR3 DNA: TGTGCCAGCAGCTTGGAGGGGGGGCTCTCCTACAATGAGCAGTTCTTC. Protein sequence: CASSLEGGLSYNEQFF.

The DNA of the CDR3 is TGTGCCAGCAGCCCTTGGACAGGGGACAGGGATGAGCAGTTCTTC. This codes for CASSPWTGDRDEQFF. The chain is built from TRBV5-8 and TRBJ2-1; 9 bases fit TRBD1. Germline values: CDR1 SGHTS, CDR2 YDEGEE. The CDR3 consists of 15 residues. After removal of 4 bases from V and 8 bases from J, the junction contained 10 bases not matched to a gene.

CDR3 nucleotide sequence: TGTGCCAGCAGCCCCCCTAGGTTCCCCACGTTTAGCAATCAGCCCCAGCATTTT. It codes for CASSPPRFPTFSNQPQHF. This rearrangement joins TRBV3-1 (or the pseudogene TRBV3-2) to TRBJ1-5; no clear D gene. Trimming stripped 4 bases from V and 0 bases from J, with 19 bases between. Germline lookup yields CDR1 LGHDT and CDR2 YNNKEL (reference sequence). The CDR3 is 18 residues long.

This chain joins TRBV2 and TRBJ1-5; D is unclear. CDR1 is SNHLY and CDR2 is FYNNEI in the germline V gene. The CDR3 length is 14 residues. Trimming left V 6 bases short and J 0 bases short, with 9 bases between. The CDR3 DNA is TGTGCCAGCAGGGGAGTTTATAGCAATCAGCCCCAGCATTTT. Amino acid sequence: CASRGVYSNQPQHF.

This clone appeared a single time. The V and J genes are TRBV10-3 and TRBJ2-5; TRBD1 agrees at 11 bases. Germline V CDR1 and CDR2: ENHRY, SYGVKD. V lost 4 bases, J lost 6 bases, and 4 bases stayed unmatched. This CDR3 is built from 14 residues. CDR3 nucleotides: TGTGCCATCAGTGGGACAGGGGGCGAACAGACCCAGTACTTC. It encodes CAISGTGGEQTQYF.

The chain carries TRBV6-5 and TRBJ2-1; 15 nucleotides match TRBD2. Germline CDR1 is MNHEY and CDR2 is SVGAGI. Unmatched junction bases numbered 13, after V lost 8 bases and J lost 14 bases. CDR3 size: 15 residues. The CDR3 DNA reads TGTGCCAGCGGACCGGGACTAGCGGGGGGCGAAGGAGAGTTCTTC. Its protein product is CASGPGLAGGEGEFF.

In DNA, the CDR3 is TGTGCCAGCAGTGTATTGACAGGGGGAGCTGAAAAACTGTTTTTT. It yields the protein CASSVLTGGAEKLFF. V and J are TRBV28 and TRBJ1-4, with 9 bases fitting TRBD1. V lost 5 bases and J lost 7; bases outside the gene matches: 8. Per germline, CDR1 MDHEN and CDR2 SYDVKM. The CDR3 loop spans 15 amino acids.

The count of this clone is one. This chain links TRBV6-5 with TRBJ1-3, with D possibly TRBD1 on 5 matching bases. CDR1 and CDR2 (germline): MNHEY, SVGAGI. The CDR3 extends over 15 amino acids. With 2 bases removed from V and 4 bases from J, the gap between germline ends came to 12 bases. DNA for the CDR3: TGTGCCAGCAGTTACGCACAGGCCCAAGGAAACACCATATATTTT. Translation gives CASSYAQAQGNTIYF.

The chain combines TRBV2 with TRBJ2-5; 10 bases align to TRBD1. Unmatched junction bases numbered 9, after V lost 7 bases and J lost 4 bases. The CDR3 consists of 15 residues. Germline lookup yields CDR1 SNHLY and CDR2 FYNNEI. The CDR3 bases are TGTGCCAGCAACTGGATAGGGACAGGGGTAGAGACCCAGTACTTC. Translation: CASNWIGTGVETQYF.